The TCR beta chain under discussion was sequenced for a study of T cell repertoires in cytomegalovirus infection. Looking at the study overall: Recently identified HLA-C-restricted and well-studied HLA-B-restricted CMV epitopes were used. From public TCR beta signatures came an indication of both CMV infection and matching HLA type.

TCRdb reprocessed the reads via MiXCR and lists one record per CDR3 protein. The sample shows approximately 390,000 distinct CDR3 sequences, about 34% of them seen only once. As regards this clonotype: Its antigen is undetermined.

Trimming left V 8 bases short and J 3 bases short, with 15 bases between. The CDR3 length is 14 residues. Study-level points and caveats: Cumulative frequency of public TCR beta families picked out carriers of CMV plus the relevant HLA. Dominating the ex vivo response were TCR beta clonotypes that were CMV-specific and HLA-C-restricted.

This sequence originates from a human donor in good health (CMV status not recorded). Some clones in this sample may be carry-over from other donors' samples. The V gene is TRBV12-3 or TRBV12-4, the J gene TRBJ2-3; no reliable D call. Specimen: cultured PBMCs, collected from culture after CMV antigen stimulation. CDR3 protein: CASSVQLQTDTQYF. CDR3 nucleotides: TGTGCCAGCTCCGTCCAGCTCCAAACAGATACGCAGTATTTT.